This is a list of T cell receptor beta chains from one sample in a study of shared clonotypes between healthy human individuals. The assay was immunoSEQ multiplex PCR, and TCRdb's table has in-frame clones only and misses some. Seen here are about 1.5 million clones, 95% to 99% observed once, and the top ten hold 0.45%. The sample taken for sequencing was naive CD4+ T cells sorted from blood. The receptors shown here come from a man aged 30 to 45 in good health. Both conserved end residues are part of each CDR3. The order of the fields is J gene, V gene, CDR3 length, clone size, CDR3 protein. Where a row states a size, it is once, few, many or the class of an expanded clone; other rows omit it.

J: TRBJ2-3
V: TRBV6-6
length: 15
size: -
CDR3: CASSHRRQYTDTQYF

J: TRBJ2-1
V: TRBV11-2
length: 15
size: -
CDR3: CASSPLLLSYNEQFF

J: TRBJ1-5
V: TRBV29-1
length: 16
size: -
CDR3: CSVAGTGTGGNQPQHF

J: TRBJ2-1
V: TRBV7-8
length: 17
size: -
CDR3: CASSLPRAGVLSNEQFF

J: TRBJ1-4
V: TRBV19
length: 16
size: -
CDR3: CASNSIGDITNEKLFF

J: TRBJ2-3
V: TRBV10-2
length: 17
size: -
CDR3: CASSETGTSGRKDTQYF

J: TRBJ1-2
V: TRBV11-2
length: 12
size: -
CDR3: CASGDIFYGYTF

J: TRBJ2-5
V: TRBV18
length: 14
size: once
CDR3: CASSPAPTTETQYF

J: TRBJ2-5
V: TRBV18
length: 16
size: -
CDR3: CASSPGLVLGQETQYF

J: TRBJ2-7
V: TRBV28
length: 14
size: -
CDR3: CASSLRGTVYEQYF

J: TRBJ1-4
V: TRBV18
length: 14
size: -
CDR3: CASSRGVTNEKLFF

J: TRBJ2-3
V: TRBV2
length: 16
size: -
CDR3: CASTRETSGSTDTQYF

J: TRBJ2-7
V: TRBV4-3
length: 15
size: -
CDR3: CASSQIAVSSYEQYF

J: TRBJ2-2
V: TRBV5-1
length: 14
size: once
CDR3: CASSLVAGNGELFF

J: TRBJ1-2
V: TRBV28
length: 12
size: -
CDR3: CASRTGSYGYTF

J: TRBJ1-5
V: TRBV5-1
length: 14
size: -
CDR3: CASSLEGGRQPQHF

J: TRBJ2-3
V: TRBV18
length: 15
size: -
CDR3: CASSPPTAARDTQYF

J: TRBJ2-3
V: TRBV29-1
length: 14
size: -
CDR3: CSGGQPHVGDTQYF

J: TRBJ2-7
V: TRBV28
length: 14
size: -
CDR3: CASSLLRTGGEQYF

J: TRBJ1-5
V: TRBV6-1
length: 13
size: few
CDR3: CASTGQVNQPQHF

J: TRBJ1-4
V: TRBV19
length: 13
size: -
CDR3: CATSAGFDEKLFF

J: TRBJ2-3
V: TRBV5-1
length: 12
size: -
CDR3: CASSMLTDTQYF

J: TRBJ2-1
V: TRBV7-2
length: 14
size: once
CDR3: CASSPPVRTAEQFF

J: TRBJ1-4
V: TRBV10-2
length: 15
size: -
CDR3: CASLMRDRGYEKLFF

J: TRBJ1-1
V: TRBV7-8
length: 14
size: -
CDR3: CASSGPTGNTEAFF

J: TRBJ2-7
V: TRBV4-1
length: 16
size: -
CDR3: CASSHPRTGRAYEQYF

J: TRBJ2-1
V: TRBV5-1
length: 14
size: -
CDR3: CASSLVGRGGEQFF

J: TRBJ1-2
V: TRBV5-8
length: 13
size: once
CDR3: CASRSGANYGYTF

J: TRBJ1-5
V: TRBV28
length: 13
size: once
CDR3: CASAWFKGQPQHF

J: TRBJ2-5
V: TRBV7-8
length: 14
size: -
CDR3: CASSLYGNQETQYF

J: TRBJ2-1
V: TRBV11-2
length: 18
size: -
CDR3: CASSLGRVETQRAHVQFF

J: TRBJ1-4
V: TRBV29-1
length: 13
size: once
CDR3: CSALRRQGEKLFF

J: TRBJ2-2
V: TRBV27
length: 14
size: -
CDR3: CASNRAGNTGELFF

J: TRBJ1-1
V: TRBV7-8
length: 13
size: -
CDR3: CASSFEKNTEAFF

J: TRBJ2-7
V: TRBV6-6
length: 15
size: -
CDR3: CASSPLATASYEQYF

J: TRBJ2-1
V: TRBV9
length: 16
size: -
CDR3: CASSVEPSGEYNEQFF

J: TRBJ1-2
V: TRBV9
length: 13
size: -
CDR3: CASSKTGTHGYTF

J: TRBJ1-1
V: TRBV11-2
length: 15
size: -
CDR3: CASSSHRGRGTEAFF

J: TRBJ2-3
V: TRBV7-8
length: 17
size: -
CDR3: CASTSHPTGSQTDTQYF